What follows are 18 T cell receptor beta chains derived from one specimen sequenced in a study of molecular identifiers for immune sequencing clone quantification. TCRdb re-analysed the PCR reads in MiXCR, keeping a single row per CDR3 protein. This table has about 640,000 distinct CDR3 sequences, nearly 20% appearing once. The specimen was naive CD8+ T cells from blood, with Jurkat cell RNA spiked in. Described subset: FACS-sorted CD8+CD4-CCR7+CD45RA+ naive T cells. These receptor sequences come from a human donor in good health. Some libraries in this study had Jurkat cell RNA spiked in.

V usage is TRBV11-2 and J usage is TRBJ1-1; D not resolved. CDR1 SGHAT and CDR2 FQNNGV come from the germline V gene. V was pared by 6 bases and J by 8 bases, with 13 bases between. The CDR3 spans 12 residues. The CDR3 spells CASSPDRNEAFF. The DNA of the CDR3 is TGTGCCAGCAGTCCCGACCGAAACGAAGCTTTCTTT.

This clonotype was seen ten or more times. The chain combines TRBV30 with TRBJ2-1, with a tentative D call TRBD1 (7 bases). V dropped 3 bases and J dropped 2 bases, with 11 bases sitting between them. CDR1 is GTSNPN, CDR2 SVGIG, per germline (reference sequence). This CDR3 comprises 14 residues. Written as DNA, the CDR3 is TGTGCCTGGAGCGGGGGACAGCCCTACAATGAGCAGTTCTTC. Translated: CAWSGGQPYNEQFF.

This clonotype was detected ten times or more. The CDR3 DNA follows: TGTGCCAGCAGTGACAGGGGTTGGAGTCAAGAGACCCAGTACTTC. Protein: CASSDRGWSQETQYF. J is TRBJ2-5 and V is TRBV2, with D possibly matching TRBD1 (6 bases). Germline V lookup: CDR1 SNHLY, CDR2 FYNNEI. The CDR3 sequence is 15 residues long. V was cut by 3 bases and J by 2 bases, with 13 bases left in between.

To note about this clonotype: A read error is possible here, since a much larger clone lies one base away. The chain is built from TRBV11-2 and TRBJ2-1, with D unresolved. The CDR3 extends over 13 amino acids. Germline V lookup: CDR1 SGHAT, CDR2 FQNNGV. The CDR3: CASSLLGLDEQLF. The CDR3, as DNA: TGTGCCAGCAGCTTATTAGGGTTGGATGAGCAGCTCTTC.

The chain has TRBV4-1 and TRBJ2-1; D may match TRBD1 or TRBD2 (5 bases each). This CDR3 comprises 15 residues. CDR1 and CDR2 from the germline V gene are MGHRA and YSYEKL. Trimming shortened V by 0 bases and J by 9 bases, and 15 bases separated the two germline ends. Written as DNA, the CDR3 is TGCGCCAGCAGCCAAGATCGGGGCTTTTCCACTGAGCAGTTCTTC. As protein: CASSQDRGFSTEQFF.

This clonotype was seen more than once but under ten times. V and J are TRBV7-9 and TRBJ2-1; 14 nucleotides align to TRBD2. Germline CDR1 and CDR2: SEHNR and FQNEAQ (reference sequence). V trimming: 3 bases; J trimming: 6 bases; junction bases outside the gene matches: 13. The CDR3 spans 19 residues. The CDR3 reads CASSFPPRLAGGPFNEQFF. The CDR3, as DNA: TGTGCCAGCAGCTTCCCTCCTCGACTAGCGGGAGGGCCCTTCAATGAGCAGTTCTTC.

At least ten counts were recorded for this clonotype. This chain links TRBV10-3 with TRBJ2-3; 9 bases line up with TRBD2. Trimming at V came to 0 bases and at J to 2 bases, leaving 3 bases not matched to a gene. The CDR3 sequence is 16 residues long. Germline V lookup: CDR1 ENHRY, CDR2 SYGVKD. The CDR3, as DNA: TGTGCCATCAGTGAGTCTCCTAGCGGGGTCACAGATACGCAGTATTTT. The encoded protein is CAISESPSGVTDTQYF.

With respect to this clonotype: Germline is not matched at one junction end, which may reflect a read error. The chain links TRBV5-6 to TRBJ1-5, with D unresolved. Germline V CDR1 and CDR2: SGHDT, YYEEEE. The CDR3 runs 15 residues. Here the CDR3 DNA reads TGTGCCGGCAGTCGTACCCCAACCCCCAGTCAGCCCCAGCATTTT. Translating gives CAGSRTPTPSQPQHF. Full variable domain (remainder filled in from reference TRBV5-6 and TRBJ1-5): DAGVTQSPTHLIKTRGQQVTLRCSPKSGHDTVSWYQQALGQGPQFIFQYYEEEERQRGNFPDRFSGHQFPNYSSELNVNALLLGDSALYLCAGSRTPTPSQPQHFGDGTRLSIL.

In the case of this clonotype: This could be a read error, since a much larger clone is one nucleotide away. This is likely a read error, given that the CDR3 carries no conserved phenylalanine or tryptophan at its end. This rearrangement joins TRBV5-1 to TRBJ2-1, with 11 bases fitting TRBD2. This CDR3 has 15 amino acids. Looked up from germline, CDR1 is SGHRS and CDR2 is YFSETQ. The V and J ends lost 5 bases and 0 bases, in that order; junction bases with no gene match: 1. For the CDR3, the DNA is TGCGCCAGCAGACTAGCGGGAGTCTCCTACAATGAGCAGTTCCTC. It codes for CASRLAGVSYNEQFL.

The rearrangement joins TRBV6-2 or TRBV6-3 to TRBJ1-5, with D unclear. The CDR3 length is 14 residues. Germline CDR1 is MNHEY and CDR2 is SVGEGT. V was shortened by 8 bases and J by 5 bases, with 16 bases between the two germline ends. The CDR3 region has the DNA TGTGCCAGCGCTCCGAGACTAGCGGATCAGCCCCAGCATTTT. This translates into CASAPRLADQPQHF.

This clonotype was seen ten or more times. This chain links TRBV5-1 with TRBJ1-1; TRBD1 is a possible D gene (5 bases). Trimming took 0 bases from V and 4 from J, leaving 10 bases between them. This CDR3 is built from 14 residues. CDR1 is SGHRS and CDR2 is YFSETQ in the germline V gene. The CDR3 coding sequence is TGCGCCAGCAGCTTGGATGGGGGATTCACTGAAGCTTTCTTT. Translating gives CASSLDGGFTEAFF.

This clonotype was recorded many times. This chain links TRBV20-1 with TRBJ1-5, with no clear D. The CDR3 runs to 15 residues. The V end was cut by 6 bases, the J end by 1 base, with 16 bases between. Germline lookup yields CDR1 DFQATT and CDR2 SNEGSKA (reference sequence). The CDR3 loop is CSALTERKSNQPQHF. In nucleotides, the CDR3 is TGCAGTGCCTTGACGGAGAGGAAGAGCAATCAGCCCCAGCATTTT.

Many counts were recorded for this clonotype. The chain carries TRBV28 and TRBJ2-3; D possibly corresponds to TRBD1 (5 bases). Germline values: CDR1 MDHEN, CDR2 SYDVKM. CDR3 length: 14 amino acids. Trimming left V 11 bases short and J 1 base short, with 16 bases between. The CDR3 is CAGPATDRTDTQYF. DNA of the CDR3: TGTGCCGGCCCTGCGACAGACCGCACAGATACGCAGTATTTT.

This clonotype was seen many times. This sequence joins TRBV4-3 and TRBJ2-1; possibly TRBD2 for D (6 bases). This CDR3 is 17 amino acids long. From germline, CDR1 is LGHNA and CDR2 YSLEER. Between the trimmed V and J ends, which lost 4 bases and 4 bases, there was a span of 20 bases. The CDR3 coding sequence is TGCGCCAGCAGCCCGTCTGATGGTAGCGGAAGATACAATGAGCAGTTCTTC. Translation: CASSPSDGSGRYNEQFF.

With regard to this clonotype: A much larger clone differs by one base, so this may be a read error. The chain joins TRBV7-9 to TRBJ1-6; no clear D. CDR1 and CDR2 (germline): SEHNR, FQNEAQ (reference sequence). The CDR3 is made up of 12 amino acids. The CDR3 DNA is TGTGCCGGCAGATCGTATAATTCACCCCTCCACTTT. This gives the protein CAGRSYNSPLHF.

This clonotype was seen a few times. This chain joins TRBV6-1 and TRBJ2-7; D possibly corresponds to TRBD2 (5 bases). This CDR3 is 12 amino acids long. The V and J ends lost 7 bases and 1 base respectively, with 8 bases between them. CDR1 and CDR2 from the germline V gene are MNHNS and SASEGT. CDR3 sequence: CASKGGSYEQYF. DNA of the CDR3: TGTGCCAGCAAAGGAGGATCCTACGAGCAGTACTTC.

This clonotype was found many times. CDR3 bases: TGCAGTGCGCGGTCGGTGAGAGGAGATTCCTACGAGCAGTACTTC. This codes for CSARSVRGDSYEQYF. This rearrangement joins TRBV20-1 to TRBJ2-7; D remains ambiguous. The CDR3 has 15 residues. Germline CDR1 is DFQATT and CDR2 is SNEGSKA (reference sequence). V was pared by 6 bases and J by 1 base, with 19 bases between.

This chain's CDR3 is CASSPLIADLSTDTQYF. For the CDR3, the DNA is TGTGCCAGCAGCCCTTTAATAGCGGACCTTAGCACAGATACGCAGTATTTT. This chain joins TRBV7-9 and TRBJ2-3, with D tentatively TRBD2 (6 bases). Trimming pared 5 bases from V and 0 bases from J, leaving 18 bases between. Germline V lookup: CDR1 SEHNR, CDR2 FQNEAQ (reference sequence). CDR3 size: 17 residues.